The rows below give T cell receptor beta chains drawn from one sample of a study of CD8+ T cells in alopecia areata. The assay was immunoSEQ multiplex PCR, and TCRdb's table has in-frame clones only and misses some. The sample includes 87,000 or so clones, just over 70% of them seen just once. The material sequenced was CD8+ T cells sorted from blood, taken at week 44, from a patient treated with tofacitinib. The receptor set was obtained from a human donor with alopecia areata. The CDR3 runs from the conserved cysteine through the conserved F or W. D genes are given only for firm matches. The size of a clone is reported for some rows only, either as once, few or many, or as a class for expanded clones.

CDR3aa	CDR3nt	d_gene	v_gene	j_gene	abundance	len
CASSDKRYGYTF	TGTGCCAGCAGTGATAAGCGCTATGGCTACACCTTC	NA	TRBV2	TRBJ1-2	NA	12
CATSIRDGGRNTEAFF	TGTGCCACCAGCATCCGGGACGGTGGAAGGAACACTGAAGCTTTCTTT	NA	TRBV15	TRBJ1-1	NA	16
CASSPQSDRSGIEQFF	TGTGCCAGCAGCCCTCAGTCCGACAGGTCGGGGATTGAGCAGTTCTTC	NA	TRBV11-2	TRBJ2-1	NA	16
CASSQDRGQGYGYTF	TGCGCCAGCAGCCAAGATCGGGGACAGGGCTATGGCTACACCTTC	TRBD1	TRBV4-3	TRBJ1-2	NA	15
CAWSVGRNTEAFF	TGTGCCTGGAGTGTGGGCAGGAACACTGAAGCTTTCTTT	NA	TRBV30	TRBJ1-1	NA	13
CASSSLTGSPNEQFF	TGTGCCAGCAGCTCACTGACAGGTTCGCCAAATGAGCAGTTCTTC	NA	TRBV11-2	TRBJ2-1	NA	15
CASSQDTSGGNEQFF	TGCGCCAGCAGCCAAGATACCAGCGGGGGAAATGAGCAGTTCTTC	TRBD2	TRBV4-3	TRBJ2-1	NA	15
CASSPSGTGGPPSQYF	TGTGCCAGCAGCCCCTCCGGGACAGGGGGCCCACCCTCGCAGTATTTT	TRBD1	TRBV7-9	TRBJ2-3	NA	16
CAISEGFDDEQFF	TGTGCCATCAGTGAGGGTTTTGATGATGAGCAGTTCTTC	NA	TRBV10-3	TRBJ2-1	few	13
CASSASFEQYF	TGTGCCAGCAGCGCTAGCTTCGAGCAGTACTTC	NA	TRBV7-2	TRBJ2-7	NA	11
CSVDSGSYGYGYTF	TGCAGCGTAGACAGCGGGAGTTATGGCTATGGCTACACCTTC	NA	TRBV29-1	TRBJ1-2	few	14
CASSLFPAGATYEQYF	TGCGCCAGCAGCTTGTTCCCAGCGGGGGCTACCTACGAGCAGTACTTC	TRBD2	TRBV5-1	TRBJ2-7	NA	16
CASSQDGQNYVITNTGELFF	TGTGCCAGCAGCCAAGACGGCCAGAACTACGTAATAACGAACACCGGGGAGCTGTTTTTT	NA	TRBV14	TRBJ2-2	NA	20
CASSLPASGGADEQFF	TGTGCCAGCAGCTTGCCCGCTAGCGGGGGGGCCGATGAGCAGTTCTTC	TRBD2	TRBV5-6	TRBJ2-1	NA	16
CASSGRGDADTQYF	TGTGCCAGCAGCGGCCGAGGGGACGCAGATACGCAGTATTTT	NA	TRBV2	TRBJ2-3	few	14
CASSSSRKNTEAFF	TGTGCCAGCAGCTCCTCTCGAAAGAACACTGAAGCTTTCTTT	NA	TRBV11-2	TRBJ1-1	NA	14
CASSDPGLAGNEQFF	TGCGCCAGCAGCGACCCGGGACTAGCGGGGAATGAGCAGTTCTTC	TRBD2	TRBV10-1	TRBJ2-1	NA	15
CASSPRDRRELLYNSPLHF	TGCGCCAGCAGTCCACGGGACAGAAGGGAGCTCTTGTATAATTCACCCCTCCACTTT	TRBD1	TRBV23-1	TRBJ1-6	NA	19
CASGQGTEAFF	TGTGCCAGCGGCCAGGGGACTGAAGCTTTCTTT	NA	TRBV11-2	TRBJ1-1	NA	11
CASSSGTRSSGNTIYF	TGTGCCAGCAGTTCCGGGACACGAAGCTCTGGAAACACCATATATTTT	NA	TRBV5-6	TRBJ1-3	NA	16